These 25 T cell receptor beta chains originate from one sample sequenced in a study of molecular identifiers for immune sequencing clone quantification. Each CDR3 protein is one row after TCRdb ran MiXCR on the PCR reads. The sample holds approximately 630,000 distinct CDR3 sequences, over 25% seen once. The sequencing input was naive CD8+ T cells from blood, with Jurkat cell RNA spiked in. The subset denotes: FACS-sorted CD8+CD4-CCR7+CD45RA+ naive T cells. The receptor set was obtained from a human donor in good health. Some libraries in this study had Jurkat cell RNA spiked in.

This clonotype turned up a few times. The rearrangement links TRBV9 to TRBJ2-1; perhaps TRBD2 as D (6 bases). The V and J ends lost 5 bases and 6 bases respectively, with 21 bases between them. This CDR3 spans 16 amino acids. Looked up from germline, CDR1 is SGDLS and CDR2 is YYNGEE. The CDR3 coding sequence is TGTGCCAGCAGTCTCTTAACGGGGGAAGGCGGCAATGAGCAGTTCTTC. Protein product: CASSLLTGEGGNEQFF.

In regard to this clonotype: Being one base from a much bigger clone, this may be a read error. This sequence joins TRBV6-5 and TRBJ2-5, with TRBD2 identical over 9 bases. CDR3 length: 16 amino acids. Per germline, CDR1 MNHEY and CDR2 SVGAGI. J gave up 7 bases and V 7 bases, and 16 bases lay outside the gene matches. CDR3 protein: CASTQRRSGGRATQYF. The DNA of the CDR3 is TGTGCCAGCACCCAAAGACGGAGCGGGGGGAGAGCGACCCAGTACTTC.

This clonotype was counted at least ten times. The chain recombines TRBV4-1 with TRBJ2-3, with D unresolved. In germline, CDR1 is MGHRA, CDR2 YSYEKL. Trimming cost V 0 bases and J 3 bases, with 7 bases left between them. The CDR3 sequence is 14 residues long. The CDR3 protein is CASSQDLGTDTQYF. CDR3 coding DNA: TGCGCCAGCAGCCAAGATCTAGGTACAGATACGCAGTATTTT.

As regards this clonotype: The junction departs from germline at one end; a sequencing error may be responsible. The CDR3: CARWSSGANVLPF. The CDR3 region has the DNA TGTGCCCGCTGGAGCTCTGGGGCCAACGTCCTGCCTTTC. V usage is TRBV12-3 or TRBV12-4 and J usage is TRBJ2-6; perhaps TRBD1 as D (5 bases). The CDR3 is made up of 13 amino acids.

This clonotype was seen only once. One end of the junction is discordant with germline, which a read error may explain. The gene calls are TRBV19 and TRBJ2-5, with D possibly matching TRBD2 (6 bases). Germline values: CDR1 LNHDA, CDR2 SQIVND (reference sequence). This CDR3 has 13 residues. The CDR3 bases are TGTGCCAGTAAACCACGACTAGAGGAGACCCAGCACTTC. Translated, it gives CASKPRLEETQHF.

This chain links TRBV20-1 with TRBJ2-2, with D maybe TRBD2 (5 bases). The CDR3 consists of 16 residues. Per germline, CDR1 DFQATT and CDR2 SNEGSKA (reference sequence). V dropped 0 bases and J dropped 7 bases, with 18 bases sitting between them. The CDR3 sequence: CSARDQRNPLYGELFF. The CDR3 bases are TGCAGTGCTAGAGATCAGCGGAACCCTCTGTACGGGGAGCTGTTTTTT.

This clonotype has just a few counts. This CDR3 is CASSQGQTGRNQPQHF. The CDR3 nucleotides are TGCGCCAGCAGCCAAGGGCAGACAGGACGTAATCAGCCCCAGCATTTT. This chain uses TRBV4-1 with TRBJ1-5; D possibly corresponds to TRBD1 (6 bases). The germline V gene encodes CDR1 MGHRA and CDR2 YSYEKL. V dropped 1 base and J dropped 4 bases, with 14 bases sitting between them. The length of the CDR3 is 16 residues.

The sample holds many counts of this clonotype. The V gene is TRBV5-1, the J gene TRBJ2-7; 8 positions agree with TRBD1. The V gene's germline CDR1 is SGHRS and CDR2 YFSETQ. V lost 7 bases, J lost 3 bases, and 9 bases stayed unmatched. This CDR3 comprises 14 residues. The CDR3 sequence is CASYEGTGIYEQYF. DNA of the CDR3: TGCGCCAGCTACGAAGGGACAGGTATCTACGAGCAGTACTTC.

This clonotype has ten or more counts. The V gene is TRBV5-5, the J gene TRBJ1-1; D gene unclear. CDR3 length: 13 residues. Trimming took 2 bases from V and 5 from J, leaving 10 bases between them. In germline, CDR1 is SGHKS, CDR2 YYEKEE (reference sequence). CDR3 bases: TGTGCCAGCAGCTTCGGGGTAAAAACTGAAGCTTTCTTT. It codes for CASSFGVKTEAFF.

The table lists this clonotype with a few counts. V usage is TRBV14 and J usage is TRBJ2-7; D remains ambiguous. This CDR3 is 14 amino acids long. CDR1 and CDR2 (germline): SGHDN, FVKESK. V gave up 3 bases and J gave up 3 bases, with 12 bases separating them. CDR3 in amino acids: CASSHSDGYYEQYF. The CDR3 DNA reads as TGTGCCAGCAGCCACTCGGACGGATACTACGAGCAGTACTTC.

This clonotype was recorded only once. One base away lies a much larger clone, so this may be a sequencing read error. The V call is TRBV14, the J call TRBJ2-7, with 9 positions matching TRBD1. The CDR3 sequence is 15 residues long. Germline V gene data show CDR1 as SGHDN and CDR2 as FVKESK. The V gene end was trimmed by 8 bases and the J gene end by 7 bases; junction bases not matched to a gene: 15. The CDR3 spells CASGPGQGYLLEQYF. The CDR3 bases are TGTGCCAGCGGCCCGGGACAGGGATACCTTTTGGAGCAGTACTTC.

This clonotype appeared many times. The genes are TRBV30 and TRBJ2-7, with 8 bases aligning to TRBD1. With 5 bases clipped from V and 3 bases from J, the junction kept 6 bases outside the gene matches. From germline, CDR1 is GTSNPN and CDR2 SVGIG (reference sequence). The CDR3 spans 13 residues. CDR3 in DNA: TGTGCCTGGGCCGGGACAGGAAACTACGAGCAGTACTTC. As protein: CAWAGTGNYEQYF. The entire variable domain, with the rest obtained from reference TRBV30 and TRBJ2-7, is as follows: SQTIHQWPATLVQPVGSPLSLECTVEGTSNPNLYWYRQAAGRGLQLLFYSVGIGQISSEVPQNLSASRPQDRQFILSSKKLLLSDSGFYLCAWAGTGNYEQYFGPGTRLTVT.

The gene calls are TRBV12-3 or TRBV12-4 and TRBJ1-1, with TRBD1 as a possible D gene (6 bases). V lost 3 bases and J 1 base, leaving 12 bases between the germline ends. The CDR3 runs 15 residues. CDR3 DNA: TGTGCCAGCAGTTTCGGTTTGGACAGGAACACTGAAGCTTTCTTT. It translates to CASSFGLDRNTEAFF.

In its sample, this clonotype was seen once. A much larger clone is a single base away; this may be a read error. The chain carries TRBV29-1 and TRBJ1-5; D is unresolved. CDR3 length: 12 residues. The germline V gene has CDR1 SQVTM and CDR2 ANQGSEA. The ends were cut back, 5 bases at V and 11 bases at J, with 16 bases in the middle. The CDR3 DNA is TGCAGCGTTTACCTTTCCTCTGGGGCCCAGCATTTT. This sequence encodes CSVYLSSGAQHF.

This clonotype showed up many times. CDR3 sequence: CASLQGWAYEQYF. Written as DNA, the CDR3 is TGTGCTAGTTTACAGGGATGGGCCTACGAGCAGTACTTC. The V gene is TRBV12-5, the J gene TRBJ2-7, with D possibly matching TRBD1 (6 bases). The V gene's germline CDR1 is LGHNT and CDR2 FRNRAP. This CDR3 contains 13 residues. Trimming took off 8 bases at V and 2 bases at J, with 13 bases between the two ends.

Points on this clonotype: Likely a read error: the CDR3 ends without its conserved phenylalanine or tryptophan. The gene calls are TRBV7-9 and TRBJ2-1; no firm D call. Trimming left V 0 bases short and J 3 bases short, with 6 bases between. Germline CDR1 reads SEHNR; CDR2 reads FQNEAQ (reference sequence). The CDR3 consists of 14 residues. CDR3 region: CASSLAGIYNEQFI. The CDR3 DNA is TGTGCCAGCAGCTTAGCGGGGATCTACAATGAGCAGTTCATC.

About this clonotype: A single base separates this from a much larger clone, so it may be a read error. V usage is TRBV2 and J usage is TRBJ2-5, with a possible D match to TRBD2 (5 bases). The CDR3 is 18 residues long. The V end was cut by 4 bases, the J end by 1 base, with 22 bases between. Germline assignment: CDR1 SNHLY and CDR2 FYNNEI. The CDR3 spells CASSGRSGRRVFQETQYF. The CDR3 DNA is TGTGCCAGCAGTGGGAGGTCGGGCAGAAGAGTCTTCCAAGAGACCCAGTACTTC.

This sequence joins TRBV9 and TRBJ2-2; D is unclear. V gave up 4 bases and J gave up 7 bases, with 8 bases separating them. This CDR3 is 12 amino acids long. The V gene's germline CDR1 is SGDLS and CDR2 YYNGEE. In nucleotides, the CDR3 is TGTGCCAGCAGCCAACAAAGCGGGGAGCTGTTTTTT. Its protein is CASSQQSGELFF.

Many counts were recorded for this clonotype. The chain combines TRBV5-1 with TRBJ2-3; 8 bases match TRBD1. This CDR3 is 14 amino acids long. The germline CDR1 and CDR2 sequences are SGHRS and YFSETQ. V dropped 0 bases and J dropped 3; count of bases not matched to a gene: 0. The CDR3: CASSLGDRTDTQYF. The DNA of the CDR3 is TGCGCCAGCAGCTTGGGGGACAGGACAGATACGCAGTATTTT.

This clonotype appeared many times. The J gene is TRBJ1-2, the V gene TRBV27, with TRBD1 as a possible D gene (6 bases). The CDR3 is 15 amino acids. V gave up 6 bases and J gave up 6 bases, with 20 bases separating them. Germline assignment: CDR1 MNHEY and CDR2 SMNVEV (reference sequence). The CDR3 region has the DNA TGTGCCAGCAGCTTTCTTCAGGGGTATTATCATGGCTACACCTTC. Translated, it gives CASSFLQGYYHGYTF.

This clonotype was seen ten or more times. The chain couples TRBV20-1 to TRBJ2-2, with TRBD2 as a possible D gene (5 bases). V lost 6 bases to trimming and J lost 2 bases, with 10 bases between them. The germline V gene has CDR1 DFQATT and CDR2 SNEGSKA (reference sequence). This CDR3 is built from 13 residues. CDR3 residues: CSACDYNTGELFF. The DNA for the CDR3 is TGCAGTGCCTGTGACTACAACACCGGGGAGCTGTTTTTT.

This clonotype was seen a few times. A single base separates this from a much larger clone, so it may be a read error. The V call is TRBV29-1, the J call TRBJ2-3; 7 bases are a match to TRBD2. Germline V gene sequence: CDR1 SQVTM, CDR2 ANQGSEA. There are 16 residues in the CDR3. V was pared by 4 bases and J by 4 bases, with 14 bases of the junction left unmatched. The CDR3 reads CSVGGGRLAEADTQYF. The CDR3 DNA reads TGCAGCGTTGGCGGTGGGAGGCTAGCGGAAGCAGATACGCAGTATTTT.

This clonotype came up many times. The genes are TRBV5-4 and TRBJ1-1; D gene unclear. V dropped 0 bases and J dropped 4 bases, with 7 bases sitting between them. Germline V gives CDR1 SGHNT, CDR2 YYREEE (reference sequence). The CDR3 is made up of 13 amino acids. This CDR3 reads CASSLGQATEAFF. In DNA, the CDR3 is TGTGCCAGCAGCTTGGGCCAGGCCACTGAAGCTTTCTTT.

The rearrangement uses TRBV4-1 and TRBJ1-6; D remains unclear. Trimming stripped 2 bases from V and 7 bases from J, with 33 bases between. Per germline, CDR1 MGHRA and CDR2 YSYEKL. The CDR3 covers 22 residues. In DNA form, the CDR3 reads TGCGCCAGCAGCCAATACGAGGTAAACACAATCATTGTGTCGGGAGAAAATTCACCCCTCCACTTT. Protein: CASSQYEVNTIIVSGENSPLHF.

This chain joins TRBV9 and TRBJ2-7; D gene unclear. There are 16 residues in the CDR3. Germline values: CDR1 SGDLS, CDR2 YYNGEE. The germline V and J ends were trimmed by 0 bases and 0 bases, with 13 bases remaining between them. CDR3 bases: TGTGCCAGCAGCGTAGTAGGGAAGCCCAACTCCTACGAGCAGTACTTC. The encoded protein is CASSVVGKPNSYEQYF.